This T cell receptor (beta chain) was found in a study of cytomegalovirus exposure and HLA in healthy donors. A note on this clone: The antigen remains undetermined.

Trimming took 2 bases from V and 5 from J; bases not matched to a gene: 8. The CDR3 is made up of 16 amino acids. Looked up from germline, CDR1 is ENHRY and CDR2 is SYGVKD. Study outcomes and limitations: Sequencing probably produced one cluster of sequence variants that were highly shared. In an earlier analysis, productive rearrangement rates for most beta V segments clustered near 87% or 30%.

Primers: 60 Vbeta forward and 13 Jbeta reverse. Produced via immunoSEQ multiplex PCR; TCRdb's table is partial and in-frame only. The sample has around 160,000 clones, 70% to 80% seen once; the top ten hold roughly 1%. J is TRBJ2-1 and V is TRBV10-3, with 8 positions matching TRBD2. The sequencing input was PBMCs. This TCR was sampled from a woman in her 40s in good health and CMV-seronegative. The CDR3 DNA is TGTGCCATCAGTGAGCCTATAGCGGGACCTAACAATGAGCAGTTCTTC. Protein: CAISEPIAGPNNEQFF.